The rows below give T cell receptor beta chains drawn from one sample of a study of blood T cell repertoires in COVID-19. TCRdb's copy holds only in-frame clones and misses some; the assay was immunoSEQ multiplex PCR. This sample yields around 150,000 clones, of which about 76% are seen a single time; roughly 9% belongs to the top ten. Sequencing used peripheral blood. The source is a woman aged 55-69 years with active or convalescent COVID-19. Each CDR3 is given with its conserved first and last residue. Each record gives: clone size, D gene, J gene, V gene, CDR3 DNA, CDR3 protein. A D gene is named only where the DNA matches it firmly. The size field is filled for only some rows; it gives once, few, many or a size class.

size: NA; D: NA; J: TRBJ2-7; V: TRBV28; DNA: TGTGCCAGCAGCCCCGATTGGGGGCCCGACTCCTACGAGCAGTACTTC; CDR3: CASSPDWGPDSYEQYF
size: NA; D: TRBD1; J: TRBJ1-2; V: TRBV3-1/TRBV3-2; DNA: TGTGCCAGCAGCCTAAAGACCAGGGGGCGCGACTATGGCTACACCTTC; CDR3: CASSLKTRGRDYGYTF
size: NA; D: NA; J: TRBJ2-1; V: TRBV20-1; DNA: TGCAGTGCTAGTGGGGCCGGCTCCTACAATGAGCAGTTCTTC; CDR3: CSASGAGSYNEQFF
size: NA; D: TRBD1; J: TRBJ1-4; V: TRBV11-2; DNA: TGTGCCAGCAGCCTCCCAGGGGGCCTACACCTTTTT; CDR3: CASSLPGGLHLF
size: NA; D: TRBD1; J: TRBJ1-1; V: TRBV28; DNA: TGTGCCAGCAGTTTGAGACAGGGTCTCACTGAAGCTTTCTTT; CDR3: CASSLRQGLTEAFF
size: NA; D: NA; J: TRBJ2-2; V: TRBV18; DNA: TGTGCCAGCTCACCCCGCGGGGGCGGGTTGAGCGCCGGGGAGCTGTTTTTT; CDR3: CASSPRGGGLSAGELFF
size: once; D: NA; J: TRBJ1-4; V: TRBV19; DNA: TGTGCCAGTAGTACCTCCAGGGCAACTAATGAAAAACTGTTTTTT; CDR3: CASSTSRATNEKLFF
size: NA; D: NA; J: TRBJ2-3; V: TRBV6-1; DNA: TGTGCCAGCAGTGATAGCCTAGCAACGGATACGCAGTATTTT; CDR3: CASSDSLATDTQYF
size: few; D: TRBD1; J: TRBJ1-2; V: TRBV27; DNA: TGTGCCAGCAGTTTACGGACAGGCTATGGCTACACCTTC; CDR3: CASSLRTGYGYTF
size: NA; D: NA; J: TRBJ1-1; V: TRBV30; DNA: TGTGCCTGGGAGGACAAAGGAACTGAAGCTTTCTTT; CDR3: CAWEDKGTEAFF
size: NA; D: NA; J: TRBJ2-2; V: TRBV27; DNA: TGTGCCAGCAGTTTTCGAAGGCCGGGAAGTTCGGCCGGGGAGCTGTTTTTT; CDR3: CASSFRRPGSSAGELFF
size: once; D: TRBD1; J: TRBJ2-1; V: TRBV7-2; DNA: TGTGCCAGCAGCTTAGTCTTGGACAGGGGTTTAGGGCAGTTCTTC; CDR3: CASSLVLDRGLGQFF
size: NA; D: TRBD1; J: TRBJ1-1; V: TRBV28; DNA: TGTGCCAGCAGCTTGGGGACAGGGGGGAACACTGAAGCTTTCTTT; CDR3: CASSLGTGGNTEAFF
size: once; D: NA; J: TRBJ2-7; V: TRBV27; DNA: TGTGCCAGCATCGGCAGGGCTTCCTACGAGCAGTACTTC; CDR3: CASIGRASYEQYF
size: NA; D: TRBD1; J: TRBJ1-5; V: TRBV7-2; DNA: TGTGCCAGCACCCAGTCAGGGGGCGCCTTACCCCAGCATTTT; CDR3: CASTQSGGALPQHF
size: NA; D: NA; J: TRBJ1-6; V: TRBV27; DNA: TGTGCCAGCAGTTTGGGGGGTTCACCCCTCCACTTT; CDR3: CASSLGGSPLHF
size: few; D: NA; J: TRBJ1-1; V: TRBV30; DNA: TGTGCCTGGAGAGGTTGGGCGAACACTGAAGCTTTCTTT; CDR3: CAWRGWANTEAFF
size: NA; D: TRBD1; J: TRBJ2-1; V: TRBV5-1; DNA: TGCGCCAGCAGGCCCCCGGGACAGGGCATCAATGAGCAGTTCTTC; CDR3: CASRPPGQGINEQFF
size: NA; D: TRBD1; J: TRBJ2-3; V: TRBV19; DNA: TGTGCCAGTAGTACGGGACAGACTACAGATACGCAGTATTTT; CDR3: CASSTGQTTDTQYF
size: NA; D: NA; J: TRBJ1-2; V: TRBV5-4; DNA: TGTGCCAGCAGCTCTCCTGGGCAGGGGAGTCACTATGGCTACACCTTC; CDR3: CASSSPGQGSHYGYTF
size: NA; D: NA; J: TRBJ2-1; V: TRBV9; DNA: TGTGCCAGCACCCCTGGGCCACTGTCCTACAATGAGCAGTTCTTC; CDR3: CASTPGPLSYNEQFF
size: NA; D: TRBD2; J: TRBJ2-5; V: TRBV5-1; DNA: TGCGCCAGCAGCCACAATCCGGGACTAGCGGGGCCAGGAGAGACCCAGTACTTC; CDR3: CASSHNPGLAGPGETQYF
size: NA; D: TRBD2; J: TRBJ2-1; V: TRBV7-2; DNA: TGTGCCAGCAGCTCCTCGCGACTAGCGGGAGTCTATGAGCAGTTCTTC; CDR3: CASSSSRLAGVYEQFF
size: NA; D: NA; J: TRBJ1-4; V: TRBV5-4; DNA: TGTGCCAGCAGCTTGGTCGGCGGAGGTAATGAAAAACTGTTTTTT; CDR3: CASSLVGGGNEKLFF
size: few; D: NA; J: TRBJ1-1; V: TRBV4-1; DNA: TGCGCCAGCAGCCTCCCGGCGGACAGTGTGACTGAAGCTTTCTTT; CDR3: CASSLPADSVTEAFF
size: many; D: NA; J: TRBJ1-4; V: TRBV2; DNA: TGTGCCAGCACCCTAATGCGCGGAGATAATGAAAAACTGTTTTTT; CDR3: CASTLMRGDNEKLFF
size: NA; D: NA; J: TRBJ2-5; V: TRBV14; DNA: TGTGCCAGCAGCCAAGAGTTGTGGGGAGTAACGGAGACCCAGTACTTC; CDR3: CASSQELWGVTETQYF
size: NA; D: NA; J: TRBJ1-2; V: TRBV20-1; DNA: TGCAGTGCTAGTTCGCAGGAGGTAAACTATGGCTACACCTTC; CDR3: CSASSQEVNYGYTF